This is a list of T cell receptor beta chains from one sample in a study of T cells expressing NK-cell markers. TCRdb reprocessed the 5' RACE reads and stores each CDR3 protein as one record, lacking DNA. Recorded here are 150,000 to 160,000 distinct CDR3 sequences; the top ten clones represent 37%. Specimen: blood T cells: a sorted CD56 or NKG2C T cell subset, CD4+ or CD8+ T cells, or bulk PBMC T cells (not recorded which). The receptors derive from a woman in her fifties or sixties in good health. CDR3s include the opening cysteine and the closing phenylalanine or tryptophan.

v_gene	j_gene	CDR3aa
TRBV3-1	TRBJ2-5	CASSLDREETQYF
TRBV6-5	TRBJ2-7	CASSKAGVVVEQYF
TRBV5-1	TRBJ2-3	CASSLEEGAALTSTDTQYF
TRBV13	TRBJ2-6	CASSFAGQGAGNVLTF
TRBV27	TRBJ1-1	CASSFVENTEAFF
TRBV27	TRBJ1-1	CASSLVAGNTEAFF
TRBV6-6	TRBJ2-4	CASSYQVYPKNIQYF
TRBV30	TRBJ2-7	CAWSEQNEQYF
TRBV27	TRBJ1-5	CASSLSGTGGSSQHF
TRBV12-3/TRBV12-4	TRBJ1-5	CASGQGAVQPQHF
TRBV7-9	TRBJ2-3	CASSDLAGTDTQYF
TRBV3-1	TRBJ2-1	CASSQDSLTGSSYNEQFF
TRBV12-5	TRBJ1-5	CASGLEGMEPQHF
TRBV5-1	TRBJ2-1	CASSLAPGLHYNEQFF
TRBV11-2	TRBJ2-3	CASSLGPAGFTDTQYF
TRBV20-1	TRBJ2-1	CSAPLANSYNEQFF
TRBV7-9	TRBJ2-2	CASSPSLSGELFF
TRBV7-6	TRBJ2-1	CASSSRTSNEQFF
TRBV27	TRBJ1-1	CASSLTRGLEAFF
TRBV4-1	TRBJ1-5	CASSQEGAGNQPQHF
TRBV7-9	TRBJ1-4	CASSSHNNEKLFF
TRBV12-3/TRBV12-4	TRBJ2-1	CASRLGGDYNEQFF
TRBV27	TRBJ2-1	CASLSTTYNEQFF
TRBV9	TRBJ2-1	CASSVREPVYNEQFF
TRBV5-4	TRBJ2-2	CASSKPPGTSGPPVGTGELFF
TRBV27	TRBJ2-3	CASGRGTDTQYF
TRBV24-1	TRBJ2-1	CASKGGDPYDEQFF
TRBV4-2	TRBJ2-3	CASSQELAGDTQYF
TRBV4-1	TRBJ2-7	CASSQGKGSSYEQYF
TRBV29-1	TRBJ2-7	CSVEGGGPGSYEQYF
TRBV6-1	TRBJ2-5	CASSGTSGQETQYF
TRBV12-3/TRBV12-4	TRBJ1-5	CASSFWGVDQPQHF
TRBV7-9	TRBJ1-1	CASSYFRGENTEAFF
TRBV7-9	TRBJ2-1	CASSLTTSGSYEQFF
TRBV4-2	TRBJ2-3	CASSQGPAAGDTQYF
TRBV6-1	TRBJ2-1	CASSALAGVSYNEQFF
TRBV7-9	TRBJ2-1	CASSLPLLDEQFF
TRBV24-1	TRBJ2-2	CATSDNTGELFF
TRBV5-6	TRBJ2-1	CASSLATSINEQFF
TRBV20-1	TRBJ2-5	CSARESGTEETQYF
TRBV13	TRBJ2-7	CASSGGHEQYF
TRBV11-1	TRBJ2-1	CASSASSGPYNEQFF
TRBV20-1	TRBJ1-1	CSAPQGWNTEAFF
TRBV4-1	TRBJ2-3	CASSQDPLGAGWKYF
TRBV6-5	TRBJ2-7	CASSYSRDGSSYEQYF
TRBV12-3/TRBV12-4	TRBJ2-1	CASLYREIGGEQFF
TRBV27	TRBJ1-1	CASSPQQGNTEAFF
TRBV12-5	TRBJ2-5	CASGLIAGAQETQYF